This record concerns one T cell receptor (beta chain) sequence. Its antigen is as yet unknown. This entry belongs to a study of shared clonotypes between healthy human individuals. Study findings and constraints: The low donor count limited represented genetic and exposure-history diversity. Naive CD4 clonotypes overlapped across a handful of donors at approximately 5.3%.

Assay: immunoSEQ multiplex PCR; the TCRdb copy retains only in-frame clones and omits some. The sample has about 610,000 clones, around 97% seen once. The CDR3 totals 16 residues. Trimming removed 1 base from V and 2 bases from J; junction bases left unmatched: 4. Germline values: CDR1 LNHDA, CDR2 SQIVND (reference sequence). The rearrangement links TRBV19 to TRBJ2-1; TRBD2 matches 8 bases. This TCR derives from a woman between 25 and 40 years old in good health. Sequenced input: naive CD4+ T cells sorted from blood. Sample subset: CD45RA+ positively selected. The CDR3 spells CASSIGGGRPYNEQFF. The CDR3 DNA reads TGTGCCAGTAGTATAGGAGGCGGGAGGCCCTACAATGAGCAGTTCTTC.